The source of this TCR beta chain is a study of blood T cell repertoires in COVID-19. The V gene's germline CDR1 is SGHKS and CDR2 YYEKEE (reference sequence). V lost 5 bases, J lost 2 bases, and 11 bases stayed unmatched. The CDR3 is 17 residues long. Clones were read by immunoSEQ multiplex PCR, and TCRdb kept only the in-frame ones, dropping some. The sample lists more than 150,000 clones; about four fifths were seen once. This clone was detected only once. This chain links TRBV5-5 with TRBJ1-1; TRBD1 aligns across 11 bases. The sequenced sample consisted of peripheral blood. This sequence originates from a man aged 55-75 years with acute or convalescent COVID-19. CDR3 nucleotide sequence: TGTGCCAGCAGACCCGGACAGGGGGCGCGGGCTAACACTGAAGCTTTCTTT. This translates into CASRPGQGARANTEAFF. Using reference TRBV5-5 and TRBJ1-1 for the parts outside the CDR3, the full variable domain is DAGVTQSPTHLIKTRGQQVTLRCSPISGHKSVSWYQQVLGQGPQFIFQYYEKEERGRGNFPDRFSARQFPNYSSELNVNALLLGDSALYLCASRPGQGARANTEAFFGQGTRLTVV.